Sequencing of this T cell receptor beta chain was carried out in a study of cytomegalovirus exposure and HLA in healthy donors. A multiplex PCR was run with 60 Vbeta primers and 13 Jbeta primers. The method was immunoSEQ multiplex PCR; TCRdb's version includes in-frame clones alone and lacks a portion of them. Of 210,000 or so clones listed, 75% to 80% are singletons. Findings of the study overall: Across donors, presence/absence analyses took sequencing depth to be roughly uniform.

Comment on this clone: Its antigen is as yet unknown.

This receptor was obtained from a woman between 25 and 40 years old in good health and CMV-seropositive. The specimen was PBMCs.

CDR3 sequence: CASSLFFAEGYNEQFF. The CDR3 DNA sequence: TGTGCCAGCAGCTTATTCTTTGCGGAGGGCTACAATGAGCAGTTCTTC. The chain combines TRBV11-3 with TRBJ2-1, with TRBD2 as a possible D gene (6 bases). The germline V and J ends were trimmed by 2 bases and 3 bases, with 14 bases remaining between them. The germline gives CDR1 SGHNT, CDR2 YENEEA. The CDR3 loop spans 16 amino acids.